The clone carrying this T cell receptor beta chain was seen only once. Its antigen is still unknown. The entry originates in a study of cytomegalovirus exposure and HLA in healthy donors. The assay was immunoSEQ multiplex PCR, and TCRdb's table has in-frame clones only and misses some. The sample contains tens of thousands of clones, roughly 96% of which appear only once. Germline V CDR1 and CDR2: SGHNT, YYREEE (reference sequence). The V gene end was trimmed by 0 bases and the J gene end by 12 bases; junction bases not matched to a gene: 1. The CDR3 extends over 11 amino acids. Study observations and caveats: Researchers reported that a few CMV-associated chains were confirmed in vitro as CMV antigen-specific. Rarity characterized most TCR sequences, yet some public TCRs appeared in many donors.

The sequencing sample was made of PBMCs. The source is a man younger than 35 in good health and CMV-seronegative. The chain joins TRBV5-4 to TRBJ2-3, with TRBD2 matching 7 bases. For the CDR3, the DNA is TGTGCCAGCAGCTTGGCGGGACTACAGTATTTT. Its translation is CASSLAGLQYF.